This T cell receptor (beta chain) was documented in a study of blood T cell repertoires in COVID-19. Sequencing was performed with immunoSEQ multiplex PCR; in TCRdb, only in-frame clones are kept and a portion is missing. The table includes about 160,000 clones, roughly 90% detected once. Specimen: peripheral blood. This clonotype was obtained from a man younger than 40 with COVID-19, enrolled during active disease.

Here the CDR3 DNA reads TGCGCCAGCAGCGAACCCGGGGACATCCAGCATTTT. Translation: CASSEPGDIQHF. This sequence joins TRBV5-1 and TRBJ1-5; D is possibly TRBD1 (6 bases). The CDR3 sequence is 12 residues long. Germline CDR1 reads SGHRS; CDR2 reads YFSETQ. Trimming cost V 4 bases and J 12 bases, with 14 bases left between them. The entire variable domain, with the rest obtained from reference TRBV5-1 and TRBJ1-5, is as follows: KAGVTQTPRYLIKTRGQQVTLSCSPISGHRSVSWYQQTPGQGLQFLFEYFSETQRNKGNFPGRFSGRQFSNSRSEMNVSTLELGDSALYLCASSEPGDIQHFGDGTRLSIL.